This entry lists 30 T cell receptor beta chains sequenced from one sample in a study of metastatic and nonmetastatic thyroid tumors. TCRdb re-called the PCR reads with MiXCR. The sample contains several thousand clones, 3.3% of which appear only once. Among the patients, none had received any treatment before thyroid surgery. What was sequenced was tumor tissue. The source is a female donor with papillary thyroid cancer or a benign thyroid nodule (not recorded which). Some clones in this sample may be carry-over from other donors' samples.

This clone is termed medium-sized (0.01 to 0.1%). The chain couples TRBV7-8 to TRBJ2-7, with TRBD2 matching over 10 bases. V lost 2 bases to trimming and J lost 5 bases; unmatched junction nucleotides: 3. Germline V gives CDR1 SGHVS, CDR2 FQNEAQ. There are 14 residues in the CDR3. CDR3 region: CASSLLAGADEQYF. In DNA form, the CDR3 reads TGTGCCAGCAGCTTACTAGCGGGAGCCGACGAGCAGTACTTC.

This clone was observed at least ten times. Because the CDR3 is missing its conserved closing phenylalanine or tryptophan, this is likely a read error. The chain joins TRBV9 to TRBJ2-1; D is uncertain. The V gene lost 4 bases and the J gene lost 0 bases, with 11 bases spanning the gap. Germline V gene sequence: CDR1 SGDLS, CDR2 YYNGEE. The CDR3 loop spans 15 amino acids. This CDR3 is CASSPRPSSYNEQFV. As DNA, the CDR3 is TGTGCCAGCAGCCCACGGCCCTCCTCCTACAATGAGCAGTTCGTC.

This clone has at least ten counts. V gene TRBV18 combines with J gene TRBJ2-2; no reliable D call. V lost 0 bases and J 4 bases, leaving 6 bases between the germline ends. Looked up from germline, CDR1 is KGHSH and CDR2 is LQKENI. The CDR3 is made up of 14 amino acids. CDR3 in DNA: TGTGCCAGCTCACCACCGTATAGCACCGGGGAGCTGTTTTTT. Translated: CASSPPYSTGELFF.

This clone was counted ten times or more. V usage is TRBV27 and J usage is TRBJ1-5, with TRBD1 as a possible D gene (6 bases). The germline gives CDR1 MNHEY, CDR2 SMNVEV (reference sequence). The ends were cut back, 2 bases at V and 1 base at J, with 15 bases in the middle. The CDR3 runs to 17 residues. This CDR3 is CASSLRLGGGSNQPQHF. CDR3 DNA sequence: TGTGCCAGCAGTTTACGCCTCGGGGGCGGAAGCAATCAGCCCCAGCATTTT.

Many counts were recorded for this clone. This sequence joins TRBV29-1 and TRBJ2-3; 7 bases align to TRBD2. Trimming took 4 bases from V and 2 from J; bases not matched to a gene: 9. The CDR3 totals 15 residues. The V gene's germline CDR1 is SQVTM and CDR2 ANQGSEA. CDR3 region: CSVGPRGGITDTQYF. CDR3 in DNA: TGCAGCGTTGGGCCTCGGGGAGGGATCACAGATACGCAGTATTTT.

Judged by abundance, this clone is medium-sized. The chain combines TRBV2 with TRBJ1-4; perhaps TRBD1 as D (5 bases). Germline lookup yields CDR1 SNHLY and CDR2 FYNNEI. This CDR3 has 15 residues. V was pared by 8 bases and J by 5 bases, with 18 bases between. The CDR3 DNA reads TGTGCCAGCGGGGTTGGGGCCGAAACAAATGAAAAACTGTTTTTT. It specifies CASGVGAETNEKLFF.

This clone qualifies as medium-sized. This chain uses TRBV20-1 with TRBJ2-1; 10 bases are a match to TRBD1. CDR3 size: 19 residues. CDR1 and CDR2 (germline): DFQATT, SNEGSKA (reference sequence). V was clipped by 6 bases and J by 4 bases; unmatched bases: 21. In DNA form, the CDR3 reads TGCAGTGCAGAGTCCGGGACAGGGGAGCCGATGGTGACATACAATGAGCAGTTCTTC. Encoded protein: CSAESGTGEPMVTYNEQFF.

This clone has just a few counts. The chain links TRBV10-3 to TRBJ1-2; the D gene is possibly TRBD1 (5 bases). Trimming pared 4 bases from V and 8 bases from J, leaving 11 bases between. The CDR3 totals 12 residues. The V gene's germline CDR1 is ENHRY and CDR2 SYGVKD. The CDR3 DNA reads as TGTGCCATCAGTGGGGGCGCGGAAGGCTACACCTTC. It is translated as CAISGGAEGYTF.

By share of the sample, this clone is medium-sized. CDR3 protein: CSARDVTTGIEKLFF. CDR3 coding DNA: TGCAGTGCTAGAGATGTAACGACAGGGATTGAAAAACTGTTTTTT. The chain carries TRBV20-1 and TRBJ1-4; 7 bases are a match to TRBD1. V lost 0 bases and J lost 7; bases outside the gene matches: 8. The CDR3 has 15 residues. In germline, CDR1 is DFQATT, CDR2 SNEGSKA (reference sequence).

Judged by abundance, this clone is medium-sized. This chain joins TRBV28 and TRBJ1-5; 8 nucleotides agree with TRBD1. CDR3 size: 15 residues. Trimming at V came to 6 bases and at J to 7 bases, leaving 11 bases not matched to a gene. The germline V gene has CDR1 MDHEN and CDR2 SYDVKM. The CDR3 reads CASRTPQGAWQPQHF. The CDR3 DNA is TGTGCCAGCAGGACTCCGCAGGGGGCATGGCAGCCCCAGCATTTT.

This clone was seen many times. CDR3 coding DNA: TGTGCCAGCTCACTTTCCGGAGGGGGAGTTGAAGATACGCAGTATTTT. Protein product: CASSLSGGGVEDTQYF. The V gene is TRBV18, the J gene TRBJ2-3, with D possibly being TRBD1 or TRBD2 (6 bases each). V lost 4 bases and J lost 5, with 19 bases in between. In germline, CDR1 is KGHSH, CDR2 LQKENI. This CDR3 region has 16 residues. The whole variable domain, remainder taken from reference TRBV18 and TRBJ2-3, is NAGVMQNPRHLVRRRGQEARLRCSPMKGHSHVYWYRQLPEEGLKFMVYLQKENIIDESGMPKERFSAEFPKEGPSILRIQQVVRGDSAAYFCASSLSGGGVEDTQYFGPGTRLTVL.

By sample fraction, this clone is hyperexpanded. The chain is built from TRBV5-1 and TRBJ2-3, with D possibly being TRBD1 (5 bases). V was pared by 2 bases and J by 0 bases, with 7 bases between. The CDR3 length is 14 residues. Germline-derived CDR1 and CDR2 are SGHRS and YFSETQ. CDR3 sequence: CASSLGQSTDTQYF. The DNA for the CDR3 is TGCGCCAGCAGCTTAGGACAAAGCACAGATACGCAGTATTTT.

This clone was counted many times. The rearrangement links TRBV7-9 to TRBJ2-2; 7 nucleotides line up with TRBD1. The CDR3 contains 15 residues. V was clipped by 7 bases and J by 1 base; unmatched bases: 6. The germline V gene has CDR1 SEHNR and CDR2 FQNEAQ (reference sequence). The CDR3 DNA reads TGTGCCAGCAACCAACAGGGGTTGAACACCGGGGAGCTGTTTTTT. This encodes CASNQQGLNTGELFF.

This clone ranks as medium-sized (0.01 to 0.1%). The chain has TRBV27 and TRBJ2-3; 15 bases are a match to TRBD2. This CDR3 contains 16 residues. Germline trimming cut 4 bases from V and 6 bases from J; bases unmatched to any gene: 5. Germline V lookup: CDR1 MNHEY, CDR2 SMNVEV (reference sequence). CDR3 sequence: CASSWGLAGGEDTQYF. The CDR3 coding sequence is TGTGCCAGCAGTTGGGGACTAGCGGGAGGAGAGGATACGCAGTATTTT.

This clone is medium-sized. The rearrangement joins TRBV5-1 to TRBJ1-2, with D unresolved. The CDR3 covers 18 residues. Trimming removed 2 bases at V and 8 bases at J, with 28 bases between. CDR1 is SGHRS and CDR2 is YFSETQ in the germline V gene. The CDR3: CASSFRASLTSPVIGYTF. CDR3 nucleotide sequence: TGCGCCAGCAGCTTTCGAGCATCCCTCACGTCTCCCGTTATAGGCTACACCTTC.

This clone was counted many times. The rearrangement links TRBV2 to TRBJ2-5; possibly TRBD2 for D (6 bases). The germline CDR1 and CDR2 sequences are SNHLY and FYNNEI. The CDR3 extends over 10 amino acids. The V and J ends lost 6 bases and 9 bases respectively, with 8 bases between them. The CDR3 loop reads CASSGTSQYF. CDR3 bases: TGTGCCAGCAGCGGGACTTCCCAGTACTTC.

This clone was counted many times. The chain carries TRBV18 and TRBJ2-7; 8 nucleotides agree with TRBD2. Germline loops: CDR1 KGHSH, CDR2 LQKENI. V gave up 3 bases and J gave up 3 bases; unmatched junction bases: 4. The CDR3 is 14 residues long. CDR3 residues: CASSPASGYYEQYF. Written as DNA, the CDR3 is TGTGCCAGCTCACCGGCTAGCGGGTACTACGAGCAGTACTTC.

In this sample, this clone turned up many times. One end of the junction varies from germline; a read error may be responsible. The chain couples TRBV7-6 to TRBJ1-2, with no clear D. Looked up from germline, CDR1 is SGHVS and CDR2 is FNYEAQ. The CDR3 sequence is 15 residues long. CDR3 nucleotides: TGTGCCAGCACCCTCCTTGACGCGGCCAGCTATGGCTACGCCTTC. This sequence encodes CASTLLDAASYGYAF.

This clone was recorded many times. At one end, the junction sequence differs from germline, possibly due to a read error. The chain has TRBV9 and TRBJ1-6, with D possibly being TRBD1 (5 bases). The CDR3 runs to 14 residues. Germline lookup yields CDR1 SGDLS and CDR2 YYNGEE. CDR3 in DNA: TGTGCCAGCAGCGCCCGGGACGGGAATTCACCCCTCCGCTTT. Translating gives CASSARDGNSPLRF.

This clone rates as medium-sized. Other nucleotide sequences from this sample produce the same CDR3. The V call is TRBV11-2, the J call TRBJ2-7, with 10 bases that match TRBD1. J lost 2 bases, V lost 3 bases, and 1 base had no gene match. The CDR3 contains 14 residues. CDR1 SGHAT and CDR2 FQNNGV come from the germline V gene. The CDR3 region is CASSLGQGTYEQYF. The CDR3 region has the DNA TGTGCCAGCAGCTTGGGACAGGGGACCTACGAGCAGTACTTC.

Relative to its sample, this clone is medium-sized. The chain combines TRBV2 with TRBJ2-1, with D possibly matching TRBD2 (6 bases). Trimming pared 6 bases from V and 5 bases from J, leaving 17 bases between. Germline V CDR1 and CDR2: SNHLY, FYNNEI. The CDR3 is 15 amino acids. The CDR3 region is CASSLADAIDNEQFF. CDR3 bases: TGTGCCAGCAGCTTAGCGGACGCCATAGACAATGAGCAGTTCTTC.

The sample holds many counts of this clone. This chain connects TRBV5-6 to TRBJ1-3; D gene ambiguous. The V and J ends lost 4 bases and 1 base respectively, with 9 bases between them. Germline V gene sequence: CDR1 SGHDT, CDR2 YYEEEE. The CDR3 extends over 14 amino acids. As DNA, the CDR3 is TGTGCCAGCAGCCTCAGACCTTCTGGAAACACCATATATTTT. Protein sequence: CASSLRPSGNTIYF. Using reference TRBV5-6 and TRBJ1-3 for the parts outside the CDR3, the full variable domain is DAGVTQSPTHLIKTRGQQVTLRCSPKSGHDTVSWYQQALGQGPQFIFQYYEEEERQRGNFPDRFSGHQFPNYSSELNVNALLLGDSALYLCASSLRPSGNTIYFGEGSWLTVV.

This clone was detected ten times or more. The V call is TRBV5-1, the J call TRBJ2-2; 7 nucleotides match TRBD2. The CDR3 totals 15 residues. The J segment lost 2 bases and the V segment lost 7 bases, leaving 8 bases of the junction unmatched. Per germline, CDR1 SGHRS and CDR2 YFSETQ. Here the CDR3 reads CASGPGLPNTGELFF. The CDR3 nucleotides are TGCGCCAGCGGACCGGGACTACCCAACACCGGGGAGCTGTTTTTT.

In its sample, this clone is medium-sized. CDR3 residues: CASSQRRGGNEQFF. DNA of the CDR3: TGTGCCAGCAGCCAACGAAGAGGGGGCAATGAGCAGTTCTTC. The V gene is TRBV4-2, the J gene TRBJ2-1; D might be TRBD1 (6 bases). CDR3 length equals 14 residues. Deletions cut 2 bases from V and 6 bases from J, with 11 bases between. Germline V lookup: CDR1 LGHNA, CDR2 YNFKEQ.

This clone counts as medium-sized. The chain recombines TRBV27 with TRBJ2-2, with D perhaps matching TRBD2 (5 bases). This CDR3 region has 13 residues. V was shortened by 3 bases and J by 10 bases, with 12 bases between the two germline ends. Germline V CDR1 and CDR2: MNHEY, SMNVEV (reference sequence). This CDR3 is CASSFRGGLELFF. The CDR3 DNA reads as TGTGCCAGCAGTTTCAGAGGAGGATTGGAGCTGTTTTTT.

This clone is termed medium-sized. V and J are TRBV4-1 and TRBJ2-1; possible D gene TRBD2, 6 bases. Trimming left V 0 bases short and J 2 bases short, with 11 bases between. The CDR3 contains 16 residues. Germline V lookup: CDR1 MGHRA, CDR2 YSYEKL. Here the CDR3 reads CASSQDGSGPYNEQFF. The CDR3 bases are TGCGCCAGCAGCCAAGATGGTAGCGGCCCCTACAATGAGCAGTTCTTC.

This clone was picked up many times. V gene TRBV19 combines with J gene TRBJ2-3; maybe TRBD2 (6 bases). CDR1 is LNHDA, CDR2 SQIVND, per germline (reference sequence). The CDR3 has 12 residues. Trimming removed 5 bases at V and 8 bases at J, with 11 bases between. The CDR3 sequence is CASSPPGGTQYF. The CDR3 nucleotides read TGTGCCAGTAGTCCCCCCGGGGGTACGCAGTATTTT.

This clone has a count of ten or more. This chain links TRBV30 with TRBJ2-7, with D tentatively TRBD2 (7 bases). Trimming took 1 base from V and 5 from J, leaving 12 bases between them. The CDR3 covers 13 residues. From germline, CDR1 is GTSNPN and CDR2 SVGIG (reference sequence). The CDR3 reads CAWSAGGPDEQYF. The DNA of the CDR3 is TGTGCCTGGAGTGCGGGGGGCCCCGACGAGCAGTACTTC.

This clone was counted ten times or more. The conserved closing phenylalanine or tryptophan is absent in this CDR3, likely reflecting a read error. The chain couples TRBV27 to TRBJ2-1; D gene unclear. The CDR3 totals 14 residues. Looked up from germline, CDR1 is MNHEY and CDR2 is SMNVEV (reference sequence). Trimming removed 0 bases at V and 5 bases at J, with 8 bases between. The CDR3 bases are TGTGCCAGCAGTTTATCGGTGACTCACAATGAGCAGTTCGTC. Amino acid sequence: CASSLSVTHNEQFV.

The rearrangement uses TRBV24-1 and TRBJ2-3; 10 bases are shared with TRBD2. Germline-derived CDR1 and CDR2 are KGHDR and SFDVKD. The CDR3 is made up of 15 amino acids. The V gene end was trimmed by 4 bases and the J gene end by 6 bases; junction bases not matched to a gene: 6. This CDR3 is CATSDIAGGWDTQYF. The CDR3 nucleotides are TGTGCCACCAGTGACATAGCGGGAGGTTGGGATACGCAGTATTTT.